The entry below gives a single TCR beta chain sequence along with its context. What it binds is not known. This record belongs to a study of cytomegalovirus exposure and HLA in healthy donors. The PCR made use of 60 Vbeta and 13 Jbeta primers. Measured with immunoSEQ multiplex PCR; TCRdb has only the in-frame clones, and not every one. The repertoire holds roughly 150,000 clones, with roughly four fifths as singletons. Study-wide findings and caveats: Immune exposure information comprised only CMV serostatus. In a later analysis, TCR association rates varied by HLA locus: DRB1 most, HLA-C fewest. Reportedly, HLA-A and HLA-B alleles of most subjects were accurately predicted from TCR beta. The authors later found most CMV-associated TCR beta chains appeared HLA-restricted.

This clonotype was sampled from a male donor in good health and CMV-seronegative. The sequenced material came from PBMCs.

CDR3 sequence reads: CAKSPWGVYNEQFF. The CDR3 DNA follows: TGCGCCAAGTCCCCCTGGGGAGTTTACAATGAGCAGTTCTTC. This sequence joins TRBV5-1 and TRBJ2-1; possible D gene TRBD2, 5 bases. With 9 bases removed from V and 4 bases from J, the gap between germline ends came to 17 bases. The germline V gene encodes CDR1 SGHRS and CDR2 YFSETQ. CDR3 length equals 14 residues.